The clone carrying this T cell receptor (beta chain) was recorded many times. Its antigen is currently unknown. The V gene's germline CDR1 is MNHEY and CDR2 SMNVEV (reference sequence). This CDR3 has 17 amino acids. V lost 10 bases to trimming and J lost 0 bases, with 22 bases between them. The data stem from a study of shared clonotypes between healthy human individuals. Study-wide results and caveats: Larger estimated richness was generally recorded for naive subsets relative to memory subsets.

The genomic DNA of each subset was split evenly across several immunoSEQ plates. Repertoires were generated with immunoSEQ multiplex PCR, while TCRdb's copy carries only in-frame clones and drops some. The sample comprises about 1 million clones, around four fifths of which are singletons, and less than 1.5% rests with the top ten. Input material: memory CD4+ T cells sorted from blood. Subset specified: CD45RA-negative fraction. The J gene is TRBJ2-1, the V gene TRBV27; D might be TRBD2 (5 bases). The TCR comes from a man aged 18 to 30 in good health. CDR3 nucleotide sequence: TGTGCCACCAGAGGTGGGAGCGTAGGTTCCTCCTACAATGAGCAGTTCTTC. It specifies CATRGGSVGSSYNEQFF.